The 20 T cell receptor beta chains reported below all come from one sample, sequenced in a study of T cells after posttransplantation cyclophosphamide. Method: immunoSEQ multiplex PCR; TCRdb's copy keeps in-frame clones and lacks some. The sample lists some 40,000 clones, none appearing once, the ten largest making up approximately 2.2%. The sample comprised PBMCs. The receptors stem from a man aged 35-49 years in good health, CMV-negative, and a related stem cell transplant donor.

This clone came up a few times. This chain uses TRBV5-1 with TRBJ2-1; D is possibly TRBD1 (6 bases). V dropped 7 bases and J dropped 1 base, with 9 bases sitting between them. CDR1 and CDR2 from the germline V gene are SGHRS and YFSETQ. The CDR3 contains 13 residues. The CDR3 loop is CASSRGSYNEQFF. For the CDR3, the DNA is TGCGCCAGCTCCAGGGGATCCTACAATGAGCAGTTCTTC.

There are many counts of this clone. The CDR3 DNA reads TGTGCCAGCAGTGGGGGGGAATCTAGCACAGATACGCAGTATTTT. Its translation is CASSGGESSTDTQYF. The chain combines TRBV6-1 with TRBJ2-3; the D gene is possibly TRBD2 (6 bases). V was cut by 4 bases and J by 0 bases, with 11 bases left in between. CDR1 is MNHNS, CDR2 SASEGT, per germline. The CDR3 is made up of 15 amino acids.

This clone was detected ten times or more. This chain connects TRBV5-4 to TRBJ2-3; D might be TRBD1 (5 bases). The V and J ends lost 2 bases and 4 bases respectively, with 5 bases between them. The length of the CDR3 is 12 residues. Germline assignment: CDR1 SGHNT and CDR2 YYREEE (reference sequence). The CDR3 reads CASSLGADTQYF. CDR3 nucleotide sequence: TGTGCCAGCAGCTTAGGGGCAGATACGCAGTATTTT. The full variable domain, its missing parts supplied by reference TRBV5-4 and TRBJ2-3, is ETGVTQSPTHLIKTRGQQVTLRCSSQSGHNTVSWYQQALGQGPQFIFQYYREEENGRGNFPPRFSGLQFPNYSSELNVNALELDDSALYLCASSLGADTQYFGPGTRLTVL.

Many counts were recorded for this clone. CDR3 amino acids: CAKPGAARVPLNHYEQYV. The CDR3 region has the DNA TGCGCCAAGCCAGGGGCCGCGCGAGTACCTTTAAACCACTACGAGCAGTACGTC. This chain connects TRBV10-2 to TRBJ2-7; tentative D call: TRBD1 (6 bases). The CDR3 spans 18 residues. CDR1 and CDR2 (germline): WSHSY, SAAADI. V was cut by 10 bases and J by 3 bases, with 31 bases left in between.

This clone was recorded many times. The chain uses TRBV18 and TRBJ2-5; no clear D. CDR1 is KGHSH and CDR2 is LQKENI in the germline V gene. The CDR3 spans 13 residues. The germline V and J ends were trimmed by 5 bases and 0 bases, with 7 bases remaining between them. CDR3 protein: CASSIGYQETQYF. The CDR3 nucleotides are TGTGCCAGCTCAATCGGGTACCAAGAGACCCAGTACTTC.

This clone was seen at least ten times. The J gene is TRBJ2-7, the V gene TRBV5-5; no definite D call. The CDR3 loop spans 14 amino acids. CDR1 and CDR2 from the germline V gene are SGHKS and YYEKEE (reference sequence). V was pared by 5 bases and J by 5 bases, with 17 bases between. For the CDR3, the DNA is TGTGCCAGCAGTTCGACACGTACCGTCCACGAGCAGTACTTC. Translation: CASSSTRTVHEQYF.

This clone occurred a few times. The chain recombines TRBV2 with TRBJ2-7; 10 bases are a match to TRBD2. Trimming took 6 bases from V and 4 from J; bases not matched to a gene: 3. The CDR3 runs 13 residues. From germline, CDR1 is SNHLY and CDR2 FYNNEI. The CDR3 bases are TGTGCCAGCAGAGGACTAGCGGTTTACGAGCAGTACGTC. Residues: CASRGLAVYEQYV.

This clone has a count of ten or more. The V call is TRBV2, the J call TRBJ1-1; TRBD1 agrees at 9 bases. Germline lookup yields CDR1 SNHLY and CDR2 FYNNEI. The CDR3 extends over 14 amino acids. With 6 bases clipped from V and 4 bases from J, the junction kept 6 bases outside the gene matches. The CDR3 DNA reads TGTGCCAGCAGCCTAACAGGGGGCGGCACTGAAGCTTTCTTT. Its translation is CASSLTGGGTEAFF. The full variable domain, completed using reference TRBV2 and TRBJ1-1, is EPEVTQTPSHQVTQMGQEVILRCVPISNHLYFYWYRQILGQKVEFLVSFYNNEISEKSEIFDDQFSVERPDGSNFTLKIRSTKLEDSAMYFCASSLTGGGTEAFFGQGTRLTVV.

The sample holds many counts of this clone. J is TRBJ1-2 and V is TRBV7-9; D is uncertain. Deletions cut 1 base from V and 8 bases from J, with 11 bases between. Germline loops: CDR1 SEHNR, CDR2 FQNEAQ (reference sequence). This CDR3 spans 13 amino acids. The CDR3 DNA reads TGTGCCAGCAGCTTAGTGGTCTCTGAGGGCTACACCTTC. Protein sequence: CASSLVVSEGYTF.

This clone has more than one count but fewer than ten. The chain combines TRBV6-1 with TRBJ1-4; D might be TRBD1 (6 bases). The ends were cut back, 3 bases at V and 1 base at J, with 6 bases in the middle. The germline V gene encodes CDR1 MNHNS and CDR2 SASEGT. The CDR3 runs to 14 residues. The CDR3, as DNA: TGTGCCAGCAGTGACAGGGGAACTAATGAAAAACTGTTTTTT. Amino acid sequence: CASSDRGTNEKLFF.

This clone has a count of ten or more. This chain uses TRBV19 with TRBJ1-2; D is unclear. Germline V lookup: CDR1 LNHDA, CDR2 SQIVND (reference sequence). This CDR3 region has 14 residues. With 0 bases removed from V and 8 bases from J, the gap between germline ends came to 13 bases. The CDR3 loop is CASSIDGVPDGYTF. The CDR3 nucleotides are TGTGCCAGTAGTATAGACGGGGTTCCGGACGGCTACACCTTC.

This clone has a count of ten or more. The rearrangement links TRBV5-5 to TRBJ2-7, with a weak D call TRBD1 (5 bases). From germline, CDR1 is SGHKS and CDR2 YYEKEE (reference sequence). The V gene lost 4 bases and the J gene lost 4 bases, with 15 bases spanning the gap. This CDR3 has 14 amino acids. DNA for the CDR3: TGTGCCAGCAGCCCCCTAGGGGTCTCGTACGAGCAGTACTTC. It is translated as CASSPLGVSYEQYF.

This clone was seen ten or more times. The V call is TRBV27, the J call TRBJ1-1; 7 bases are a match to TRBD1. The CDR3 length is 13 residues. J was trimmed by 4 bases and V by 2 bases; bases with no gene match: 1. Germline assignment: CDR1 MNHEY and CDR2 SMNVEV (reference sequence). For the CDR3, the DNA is TGTGCCAGCAGTTTAAGGGGGCTCACTGAAGCTTTCTTT. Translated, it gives CASSLRGLTEAFF.

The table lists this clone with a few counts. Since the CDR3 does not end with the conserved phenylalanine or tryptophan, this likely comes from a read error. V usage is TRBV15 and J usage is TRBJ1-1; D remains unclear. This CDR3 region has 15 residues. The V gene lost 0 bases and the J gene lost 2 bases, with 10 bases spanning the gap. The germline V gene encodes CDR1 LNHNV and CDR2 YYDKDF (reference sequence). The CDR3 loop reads CATSRDQEGNTEAFL. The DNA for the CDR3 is TGTGCCACCAGCAGAGATCAGGAGGGTAACACTGAAGCTTTCCTT.

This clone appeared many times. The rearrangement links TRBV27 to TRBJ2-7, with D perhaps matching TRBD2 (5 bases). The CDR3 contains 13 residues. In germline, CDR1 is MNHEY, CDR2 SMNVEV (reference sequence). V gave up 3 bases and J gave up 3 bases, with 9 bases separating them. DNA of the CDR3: TGTGCCAGCAGTTTTAGAGAGGGCTACGAGCAGTACTTC. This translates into CASSFREGYEQYF.

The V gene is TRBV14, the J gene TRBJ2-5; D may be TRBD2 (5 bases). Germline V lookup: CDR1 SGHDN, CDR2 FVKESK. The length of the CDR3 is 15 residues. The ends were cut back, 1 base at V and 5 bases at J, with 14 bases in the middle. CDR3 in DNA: TGTGCCAGCAGCCAAGTCCGGTTCGCGGGTGAGACCCAGTACTTC. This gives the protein CASSQVRFAGETQYF. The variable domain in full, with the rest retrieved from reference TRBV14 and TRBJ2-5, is EAGVTQFPSHSVIEKGQTVTLRCDPISGHDNLYWYRRVMGKEIKFLLHFVKESKQDESGMPNNRFLAERTGGTYSTLKVQPAELEDSGVYFCASSQVRFAGETQYFGPGTRLLVL.

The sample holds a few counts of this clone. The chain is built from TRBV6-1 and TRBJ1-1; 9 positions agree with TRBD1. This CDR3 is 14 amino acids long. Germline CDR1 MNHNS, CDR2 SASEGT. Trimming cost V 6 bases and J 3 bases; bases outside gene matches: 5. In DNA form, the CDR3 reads TGTGCCAGCAGCCTACAGGGGGCAGACACTGAAGCTTTCTTT. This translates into CASSLQGADTEAFF.

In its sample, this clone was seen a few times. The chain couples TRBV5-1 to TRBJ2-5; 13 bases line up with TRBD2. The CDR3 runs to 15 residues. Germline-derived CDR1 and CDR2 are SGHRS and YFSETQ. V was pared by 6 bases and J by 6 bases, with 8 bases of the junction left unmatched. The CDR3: CASIRTSGSRQTQYF. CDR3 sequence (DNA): TGCGCCAGCATAAGGACTAGCGGGAGTCGTCAGACCCAGTACTTC.

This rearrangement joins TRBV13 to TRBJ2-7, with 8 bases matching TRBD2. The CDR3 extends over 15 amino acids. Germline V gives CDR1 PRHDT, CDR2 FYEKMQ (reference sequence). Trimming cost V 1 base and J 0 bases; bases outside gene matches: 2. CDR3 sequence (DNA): TGTGCCAGCAGCTTAGCCGGGACTAGCTCCTACGAGCAGTACTTC. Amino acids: CASSLAGTSSYEQYF.

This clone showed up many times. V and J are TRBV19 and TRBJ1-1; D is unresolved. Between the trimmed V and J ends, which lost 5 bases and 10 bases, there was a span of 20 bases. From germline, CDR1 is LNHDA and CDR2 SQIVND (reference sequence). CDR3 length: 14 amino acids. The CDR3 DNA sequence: TGTGCCAGTAGTTCCGATCCCGCGGGCGGGCGAGCTTTCTTT. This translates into CASSSDPAGGRAFF.